A single sample is the source of the 19 T cell receptor beta chains below, sequenced in a study of identical twins. TCRdb reanalysed the 5' RACE reads using MiXCR and keeps one entry per CDR3 protein. The table includes some 660,000 distinct CDR3 sequences, less than 10% detected once. These same records also appear under a second study, on yellow fever vaccine responses in identical twins.

Material for sequencing was PBMCs. These receptors were taken from a woman aged 18-29 years in good health.

The table lists this clonotype with a few counts. The V gene is TRBV29-1, the J gene TRBJ2-5, with 12 bases that match TRBD2. The V gene end was trimmed by 3 bases and the J gene end by 4 bases; junction bases not matched to a gene: 9. CDR3 length: 16 amino acids. The germline V gene encodes CDR1 SQVTM and CDR2 ANQGSEA. CDR3: CSVEFASGGAIETQYF. The CDR3 DNA sequence: TGCAGCGTTGAGTTTGCTAGCGGGGGGGCCATAGAGACCCAGTACTTC.

V usage is TRBV2 and J usage is TRBJ2-3; 8 bases fit TRBD2. Per the germline V gene, CDR1 is SNHLY and CDR2 is FYNNEI. With V trimmed by 7 bases and J by 3 bases, 12 bases remained unmatched. The CDR3 loop spans 16 amino acids. The CDR3 protein is CASTLAAGGGTDTQYF. In DNA form, the CDR3 reads TGTGCCAGCACCCTAGCCGCGGGGGGCGGGACAGATACGCAGTATTTT. Filled out from reference TRBV2 and TRBJ2-3, the complete variable domain reads EPEVTQTPSHQVTQMGQEVILRCVPISNHLYFYWYRQILGQKVEFLVSFYNNEISEKSEIFDDQFSVERPDGSNFTLKIRSTKLEDSAMYFCASTLAAGGGTDTQYFGPGTRLTVL.

The V and J genes are TRBV19 and TRBJ1-5; possibly TRBD1 for D (6 bases). Germline-derived CDR1 and CDR2 are LNHDA and SQIVND (reference sequence). This CDR3 has 15 amino acids. Trimming left V 3 bases short and J 2 bases short, with 11 bases between. The CDR3, as DNA: TGTGCCAGTAGTATCGGTGCAGGGGGCAATCAGCCCCAGCATTTT. This translates into CASSIGAGGNQPQHF.

This clonotype was observed a handful of times. This rearrangement joins TRBV9 to TRBJ2-7; no firm D call. The V gene's germline CDR1 is SGDLS and CDR2 YYNGEE. The CDR3 length is 14 residues. Between the trimmed V and J ends, which lost 3 bases and 3 bases, there was a span of 13 bases. The CDR3: CASSAKAGIYEQYF. CDR3 coding DNA: TGTGCCAGCAGCGCGAAGGCAGGCATCTACGAGCAGTACTTC.

This clonotype was found a few times. The rearrangement links TRBV30 to TRBJ2-5; 9 bases line up with TRBD1. The V gene's germline CDR1 is GTSNPN and CDR2 SVGIG (reference sequence). V was clipped by 6 bases and J by 2 bases; unmatched bases: 7. This CDR3 comprises 14 residues. As DNA, the CDR3 is TGTGCCTGTCACGGGACAGGGAATCAAGAGACCCAGTACTTC. Protein: CACHGTGNQETQYF.

This clonotype was counted only a few times. The gene calls are TRBV27 and TRBJ2-7, with 7 bases matching TRBD2. The CDR3 length is 13 residues. The germline V gene has CDR1 MNHEY and CDR2 SMNVEV (reference sequence). The ends lost 4 bases at V and 7 bases at J; junction bases unmatched: 7. In DNA, the CDR3 is TGTGCCAGCAGTTCGGGCCCCGGGGGGGAGCAGTACTTC. It translates to CASSSGPGGEQYF.

This clonotype was seen ten or more times. The V and J genes are TRBV10-3 and TRBJ2-4; TRBD1 agrees at 12 bases. The CDR3 has 17 residues. In germline, CDR1 is ENHRY, CDR2 SYGVKD. The trim removed 8 bases at V and 1 base at J, leaving 9 bases unmatched. CDR3 coding DNA: TGTGCCATCCCCGGGACAGGGGGCCAGATGGCCAAAAACATTCAGTACTTC. Translating gives CAIPGTGGQMAKNIQYF.

Points on this clonotype: One junction end disagrees with the germline gene, perhaps due to a read error. The rearrangement links TRBV7-7 to TRBJ1-1; the D is unclear. The CDR3 is 13 residues long. The germline gives CDR1 SSHAT, CDR2 FNYEAQ (reference sequence). CDR3 region: CASSDDLNTEAFF. CDR3 nucleotides: TGTGCTAGCAGCGATGACCTGAACACTGAAGCTTTCTTT.

This clonotype was seen more than once but under ten times. The genes are TRBV2 and TRBJ2-5; 9 nucleotides agree with TRBD2. CDR1 SNHLY and CDR2 FYNNEI come from the germline V gene. This CDR3 comprises 17 residues. The J segment lost 2 bases and the V segment lost 3 bases, leaving 10 bases of the junction unmatched. The CDR3 DNA sequence: TGTGCCAGCAGTGATGAGACTAGCGGATTAGATCAAGAGACCCAGTACTTC. This sequence encodes CASSDETSGLDQETQYF.

This clonotype was recorded at least ten times. This chain links TRBV6-2 or TRBV6-3 with TRBJ2-1; D is ambiguous. The CDR3 length is 12 residues. Per germline, CDR1 MNHEY and CDR2 SVGEGT. V gave up 2 bases and J gave up 4 bases, with 3 bases separating them. CDR3 nucleotide sequence: TGTGCCAGCAGTTACCTATACAATGAGCAGTTCTTC. Translation: CASSYLYNEQFF.

The V call is TRBV19, the J call TRBJ2-4; D is unresolved. Germline CDR1 reads LNHDA; CDR2 reads SQIVND (reference sequence). Deletions cut 5 bases from V and 4 bases from J, with 12 bases between. The CDR3 runs 14 residues. DNA for the CDR3: TGTGCCAGTAGTTCGGACCTACTGAAAAACATTCAGTACTTC. Translating it yields CASSSDLLKNIQYF.

This clonotype was seen only a few times. The chain couples TRBV15 to TRBJ2-7, with 9 bases fitting TRBD1. The CDR3 runs 15 residues. Germline CDR1 and CDR2: LNHNV and YYDKDF (reference sequence). Trimming took 4 bases from V and 5 from J; bases not matched to a gene: 9. The CDR3 here is CATSTAGTGSHEQYF. The CDR3 DNA reads TGTGCCACCAGCACCGCCGGGACAGGGTCCCACGAGCAGTACTTC.

The chain combines TRBV28 with TRBJ1-2, with D tentatively TRBD1 (5 bases). The germline V gene encodes CDR1 MDHEN and CDR2 SYDVKM. V was shortened by 7 bases and J by 5 bases, with 11 bases between the two germline ends. The CDR3 spans 12 residues. CDR3 coding DNA: TGTGCCAGCACCCAGGAGGGGTATGGCTACACCTTC. It is translated as CASTQEGYGYTF.

The CDR3 protein is CATSSPDSSNEQFF. For the CDR3, the DNA is TGTGCCACCAGCAGTCCGGACAGTTCCAATGAGCAGTTCTTC. The V call is TRBV15, the J call TRBJ2-1; TRBD1 might be the D (6 bases). The CDR3 extends over 14 amino acids. Germline V gene data show CDR1 as LNHNV and CDR2 as YYDKDF (reference sequence). Trimming left V 3 bases short and J 6 bases short, with 12 bases between.

Many counts were recorded for this clonotype. This chain uses TRBV29-1 with TRBJ2-7; possibly TRBD1 for D (5 bases). The CDR3 is 15 amino acids. Per the germline V gene, CDR1 is SQVTM and CDR2 is ANQGSEA. V was shortened by 4 bases and J by 3 bases, with 19 bases between the two germline ends. CDR3 bases: TGCAGCGTTGTTTCTTCACAGGAAAGGTTCTACGAGCAGTACTTC. Its translation is CSVVSSQERFYEQYF.

The chain links TRBV15 to TRBJ2-6; D gene uncertain. Trimming shortened V by 6 bases and J by 4 bases, and 13 bases separated the two germline ends. The CDR3 has 15 amino acids. Germline CDR1 reads LNHNV; CDR2 reads YYDKDF (reference sequence). CDR3 region: CATRGNLLGANVLTF. The DNA for the CDR3 is TGTGCCACCAGAGGGAACCTCCTCGGGGCCAACGTCCTGACTTTC.

The sample holds many counts of this clonotype. The V and J genes are TRBV6-2 or TRBV6-3 and TRBJ2-7; a possible D gene is TRBD2 (5 bases). Trimming stripped 3 bases from V and 0 bases from J, with 9 bases between. The CDR3 has 14 residues. Germline V lookup: CDR1 MNHEY, CDR2 SVGEGT. CDR3 bases: TGTGCCAGCAGTTATGACGGACTCTCCTACGAGCAGTACTTC. Its translation is CASSYDGLSYEQYF.

The V and J genes are TRBV29-1 and TRBJ2-5; D not certain. Trimming cost V 1 base and J 0 bases, with 6 bases left between them. The CDR3 consists of 13 residues. CDR1 SQVTM and CDR2 ANQGSEA come from the germline V gene. The CDR3 here is CSVEGRDQETQYF. Written as DNA, the CDR3 is TGCAGCGTTGAAGGCAGAGACCAAGAGACCCAGTACTTC. The full variable domain, completed using reference TRBV29-1 and TRBJ2-5, is SAVISQKPSRDICQRGTSLTIQCQVDSQVTMMFWYRQQPGQSLTLIATANQGSEATYESGFVIDKFPISRPNLTFSTLTVSNMSPEDSSIYLCSVEGRDQETQYFGPGTRLLVL.

The chain combines TRBV5-1 with TRBJ2-7, with 9 bases that match TRBD2. Trimming cost V 4 bases and J 5 bases; bases outside gene matches: 7. Germline V gives CDR1 SGHRS, CDR2 YFSETQ. The CDR3 runs 14 residues. The DNA of the CDR3 is TGCGCCAGCAGCCAGGGACTAGCAGTCAACGAGCAGTACTTC. It specifies CASSQGLAVNEQYF.